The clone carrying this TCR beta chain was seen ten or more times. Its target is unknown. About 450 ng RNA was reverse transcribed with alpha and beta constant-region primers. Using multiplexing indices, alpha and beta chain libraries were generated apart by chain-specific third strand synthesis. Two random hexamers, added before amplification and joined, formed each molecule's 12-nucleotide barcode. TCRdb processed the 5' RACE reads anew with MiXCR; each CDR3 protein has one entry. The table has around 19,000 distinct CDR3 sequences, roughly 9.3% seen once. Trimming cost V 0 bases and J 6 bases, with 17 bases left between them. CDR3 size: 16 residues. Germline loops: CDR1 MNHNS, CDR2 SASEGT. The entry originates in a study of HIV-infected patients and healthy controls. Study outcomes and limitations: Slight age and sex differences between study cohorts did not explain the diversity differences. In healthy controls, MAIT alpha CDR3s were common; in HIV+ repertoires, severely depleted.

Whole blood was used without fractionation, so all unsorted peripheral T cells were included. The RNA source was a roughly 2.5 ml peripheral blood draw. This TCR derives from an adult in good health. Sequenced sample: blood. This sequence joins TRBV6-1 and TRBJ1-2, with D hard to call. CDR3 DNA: TGTGCCAGCAGTGAAGCGCGAGGAGGGAAGGAACATGGCTACACCTTC. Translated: CASSEARGGKEHGYTF.